A single sample is the source of the 19 T cell receptor beta chains below, sequenced in a study of molecular identifiers for immune sequencing clone quantification. MiXCR, applied by TCRdb to the PCR reads, yields one record per CDR3 protein. The table has about 98,000 distinct CDR3 sequences, less than 35% seen once. What was sequenced was naive CD8+ T cells from blood, with Jurkat cell RNA spiked in. Described subset: FACS-sorted CD8+CD4-CCR7+CD45RA+ naive T cells. The receptors stem from a human donor in good health. Some libraries in this study had Jurkat cell RNA spiked in.

A remark on this clonotype: The conserved phenylalanine or tryptophan is not found at the CDR3 terminus, so this likely reflects a read error. The chain links TRBV11-2 to TRBJ2-1; possible D gene TRBD2, 7 bases. Germline-derived CDR1 and CDR2 are SGHAT and FQNNGV. The V end lost 6 bases, the J end lost 6 bases, and 15 bases lay between the germline ends. This CDR3 region has 14 residues. CDR3 nucleotides: TGTGCCAGCAGAAAGGGGGGGGTTTCCAATGAGCAGTTCATC. Translated: CASRKGGVSNEQFI.

Many counts were recorded for this clonotype. The V and J genes are TRBV5-1 and TRBJ2-7, with 11 nucleotides matching TRBD2. CDR1 and CDR2 from the germline V gene are SGHRS and YFSETQ. This CDR3 is 15 amino acids long. After removal of 4 bases from V and 5 bases from J, the junction contained 8 bases not matched to a gene. The chain's CDR3 is CASSSSGRVVDEQYF. The CDR3 DNA follows: TGCGCCAGCAGCAGTAGCGGGAGGGTTGTAGACGAGCAGTACTTC.

In the case of this clonotype: A much larger clone lies one base from this, so it may be a read error. This chain links TRBV19 with TRBJ2-7, with 10 nucleotides matching TRBD2. With 8 bases clipped from V and 9 bases from J, the junction kept 10 bases outside the gene matches. Germline V gene sequence: CDR1 LNHDA, CDR2 SQIVND (reference sequence). The CDR3 has 13 residues. This chain's CDR3 is CASGLAVPDGQYF. CDR3 DNA sequence: TGTGCCAGTGGACTAGCGGTGCCCGACGGGCAGTACTTC.

Of note for this clonotype: A read error is likely, as this CDR3 ends without the conserved phenylalanine or tryptophan. CDR3: CASSFAGKQETQYL. The CDR3 DNA sequence: TGTGCTAGCAGCTTTGCGGGGAAACAAGAGACCCAGTACCTC. V gene TRBV7-7 combines with J gene TRBJ2-5; perhaps TRBD2 as D (6 bases). The length of the CDR3 is 14 residues. CDR1 and CDR2 from the germline V gene are SSHAT and FNYEAQ (reference sequence).

This clonotype was detected a few times. The chain couples TRBV11-2 to TRBJ2-7; no definite D call. V was clipped by 5 bases and J by 3 bases, with 5 bases between them. Germline V gives CDR1 SGHAT, CDR2 FQNNGV. This CDR3 comprises 11 residues. DNA for the CDR3: TGTGCCAGCAGCCACGGCTACGAGCAGTACTTC. The encoded protein is CASSHGYEQYF.

Points on this clonotype: Mismatch with germline at one junction end may stem from a read error. This chain links TRBV15 with TRBJ2-2, with 9 bases matching TRBD1. CDR1 and CDR2 from the germline V gene are LNHNV and YYDKDF (reference sequence). The CDR3 is made up of 19 amino acids. The DNA for the CDR3 is TGTGCCACCAGCGCCTTTCCACTAGGACAGGGGCGCAACACCGGGGAGCTGCTTTTT. Its protein is CATSAFPLGQGRNTGELLF.

A word on this clonotype: This may come from a read error, since a much larger clone is one base off. V usage is TRBV6-6 and J usage is TRBJ2-3; tentatively, D is TRBD2 (5 bases). The CDR3 has 15 amino acids. The V gene lost 6 bases and the J gene lost 4 bases, with 17 bases spanning the gap. Per the germline V gene, CDR1 is MNHNY and CDR2 is SVGAGI (reference sequence). DNA for the CDR3: TGTGCCAGCAGAGCTGCTAACGGGGTATCAGATACGCAGTATTTT. This sequence encodes CASRAANGVSDTQYF.

This clonotype was seen ten or more times. The chain links TRBV29-1 to TRBJ2-3; 9 bases agree with TRBD2. The length of the CDR3 is 15 residues. CDR1 is SQVTM and CDR2 is ANQGSEA in the germline V gene. Losses at the gene ends were 7 bases for V and 1 base for J; bases not matched to a gene: 9. DNA of the CDR3: TGCAGCGCCATCACCCTAGCGGGACGCACAGATACGCAGTATTTT. It codes for CSAITLAGRTDTQYF.

The rearrangement joins TRBV4-1 to TRBJ2-1, with D hard to call. Per germline, CDR1 MGHRA and CDR2 YSYEKL. The CDR3 contains 12 residues. Trimming took 2 bases from V and 5 from J, leaving 4 bases between them. CDR3 residues: CASSQIHNEQFF. The CDR3 DNA sequence: TGCGCCAGCAGCCAAATCCACAATGAGCAGTTCTTC.

This clonotype was counted ten times or more. The chain has TRBV14 and TRBJ2-3; possibly TRBD1 for D (5 bases). This CDR3 contains 12 residues. The V end was cut by 4 bases, the J end by 10 bases, with 12 bases between. Per germline, CDR1 SGHDN and CDR2 FVKESK. The CDR3 protein is CASSLQGFPQYF. CDR3 DNA: TGTGCCAGCAGCCTCCAGGGCTTTCCGCAGTATTTT.

The chain joins TRBV2 to TRBJ2-5; TRBD2 aligns across 8 bases. The V segment lost 6 bases and the J segment 4 bases; nucleotides outside the gene matches: 10. CDR1 and CDR2 (germline): SNHLY, FYNNEI. The CDR3 spans 15 residues. CDR3 protein: CASSTTGGERETQYF. DNA for the CDR3: TGTGCCAGCAGCACTACGGGAGGGGAGCGAGAGACCCAGTACTTC. Variable domain in full (rest from reference TRBV2 and TRBJ2-5): EPEVTQTPSHQVTQMGQEVILRCVPISNHLYFYWYRQILGQKVEFLVSFYNNEISEKSEIFDDQFSVERPDGSNFTLKIRSTKLEDSAMYFCASSTTGGERETQYFGPGTRLLVL.

About this clonotype itself: A junction boundary mismatches the germline segment, possibly from a read error. The chain links TRBV6-2 or TRBV6-3 to TRBJ2-3; TRBD2 agrees at 8 bases. The CDR3 has 15 amino acids. Germline V CDR1 and CDR2: MNHEY, SVGEGT. The CDR3 nucleotides read TGTGCCAGCAGTAAGATAGCGGGACCCACAGCTACGCAGTATTTT. This gives the protein CASSKIAGPTATQYF.

The CDR3 DNA reads TGTGCCAGCAGCTTAGGAGGACTAACTTACAATGAGCAGTTCTTC. As protein: CASSLGGLTYNEQFF. The V call is TRBV11-2, the J call TRBJ2-1; TRBD2 might be the D (6 bases). Trimming removed 1 base at V and 4 bases at J, with 11 bases between. The CDR3 consists of 15 residues. Germline assignment: CDR1 SGHAT and CDR2 FQNNGV.

The rearrangement uses TRBV19 and TRBJ1-5; D not certain. Per the germline V gene, CDR1 is LNHDA and CDR2 is SQIVND (reference sequence). There are 14 residues in the CDR3. V was clipped by 3 bases and J by 4 bases, with 10 bases between them. Here the CDR3 DNA reads TGTGCCAGTAGTATCGGACGGGAGAATCAGCCCCAGCATTTT. Its protein product is CASSIGRENQPQHF.

A note on this clonotype: Since a much larger clone is just one base distant, this may be a read error. Because it lacks the conserved phenylalanine or tryptophan at the end, this CDR3 is likely a read error. CDR3 sequence: CASGPWRYSDYEQYI. The CDR3 nucleotides are TGTGCCAGCGGCCCATGGAGATACTCAGACTACGAGCAGTACATC. This chain uses TRBV6-2 or TRBV6-3 with TRBJ2-7; D gene uncertain. V was clipped by 8 bases and J by 3 bases, with 20 bases between them. This CDR3 is built from 15 residues. CDR1 and CDR2 from the germline V gene are MNHEY and SVGEGT.

This clonotype was seen many times. The CDR3 loop is CASSPSGTYEQYF. The CDR3 DNA is TGCGCCAGCAGCCCGAGCGGGACCTACGAGCAGTACTTC. The rearrangement joins TRBV4-3 to TRBJ2-7; TRBD2 aligns across 7 bases. Germline CDR1 and CDR2: LGHNA and YSLEER. Germline trimming cut 4 bases from V and 2 bases from J; bases unmatched to any gene: 2. This CDR3 contains 13 residues.

The rearrangement links TRBV28 to TRBJ1-3; D gene ambiguous. CDR1 MDHEN and CDR2 SYDVKM come from the germline V gene. The CDR3 spans 15 residues. V dropped 3 bases and J dropped 3 bases, with 12 bases sitting between them. In nucleotides, the CDR3 is TGTGCCAGCAGTTTGGGCCCTAACATTGGAAACACCATATATTTT. Protein sequence: CASSLGPNIGNTIYF. The whole variable domain, remainder taken from reference TRBV28 and TRBJ1-3, is DVKVTQSSRYLVKRTGEKVFLECVQDMDHENMFWYRQDPGLGLRLIYFSYDVKMKEKGDIPEGYSVSREKKERFSLILESASTNQTSMYLCASSLGPNIGNTIYFGEGSWLTVV.

To note about this clonotype: A much larger clonotype is one base distant, so this may be a read error. The gene calls are TRBV6-6 and TRBJ2-5, with D perhaps matching TRBD2 (6 bases). There are 11 residues in the CDR3. Germline V lookup: CDR1 MNHNY, CDR2 SVGAGI (reference sequence). In DNA form, the CDR3 reads TGTGCCAGCAGTTTACGGGAGACCAAGTACTTC. Protein: CASSLRETKYF.

This clonotype was seen only a few times. The DNA of the CDR3 is TGTGCCAGCAGCTCTACAGGGATCCGCTACACCGGGGAGCTGTTTTTT. This codes for CASSSTGIRYTGELFF. The rearrangement uses TRBV7-2 and TRBJ2-2; D may be TRBD1 (6 bases). This CDR3 region has 16 residues. Per the germline V gene, CDR1 is SGHTA and CDR2 is FQGNSA. Trimming took 4 bases from V and 3 from J, leaving 15 bases between them.